A selection of T cell receptor beta chains follows, all from one sample in a study of T cell responses to AZD1222 COVID-19 vaccine. Repertoires were generated with immunoSEQ multiplex PCR, while TCRdb's copy carries only in-frame clones and drops some. The table shows about 170,000 clones, with 90% occurring only once. The specimen was peripheral blood, collected on day 0 of AZD1222 vaccination. Source of these receptors: an adult in good health. Both conserved end residues are part of each CDR3. D genes are given only for firm matches. Clone size is stated in some rows and not others, as once, few, many or a class when expanded.

clone size	D gene	V gene	J gene	CDR3 DNA	CDR3 protein
once	NA	TRBV19	TRBJ1-1	TGTGCCAGTAGTATAATAGAGGACAGCTCTGAAGCTTTCTTT	CASSIIEDSSEAFF
NA	NA	TRBV19	TRBJ1-2	TGTGCCAGTAGTGTTGACTGGGCTAACTATGGCTACACCTTC	CASSVDWANYGYTF
once	TRBD1	TRBV18	TRBJ1-1	TGTGCCAGCTCACGGGGACAGGACACTGAAGCTTTCTTT	CASSRGQDTEAFF
NA	NA	TRBV6-5	TRBJ1-1	TGTGCCAGCAGTTATCTGGGGGGCCTTGAAGCTTTCTTT	CASSYLGGLEAFF
NA	TRBD1	TRBV7-8	TRBJ1-1	TGTGCCAGCAGCCTACGGGACAGGGGGAACACTGAAGCTTTCTTT	CASSLRDRGNTEAFF
NA	TRBD1	TRBV18	TRBJ1-2	TGTGCCAGCTCACCCGGGACAGGGCGTAACTATGGCTACACCTTC	CASSPGTGRNYGYTF
NA	NA	TRBV7-2	TRBJ2-3	TGTGCCAGCAGTCCAGTCCCGGGACTCCTCCAAGATACGCAGTATTTT	CASSPVPGLLQDTQYF
once	NA	TRBV25-1	TRBJ2-5	TGTGCCAGCAGTGAATATTGGGCGGGGACGGGCGTAGAGACCCAGTACTTC	CASSEYWAGTGVETQYF
NA	NA	TRBV11-2	TRBJ2-7	TGTGCCAGCAGCTTTACGGCATTCTCCTACGAGCAGTACTTC	CASSFTAFSYEQYF
few	NA	TRBV7-9	TRBJ2-1	TGTGCCACCCGTTCGCGTGGTTCCTACAATGAGCAGTTCTTC	CATRSRGSYNEQFF
NA	TRBD1	TRBV20-1	TRBJ1-1	TGCAGTGCTAGTAAAGCGGACAGGGACACTGAAGCTTTCTTT	CSASKADRDTEAFF
once	TRBD1	TRBV4-1	TRBJ1-4	TGCGCCAGCAGCCAAGATCCGGGACAGGGTAACAAACTGTTTTTT	CASSQDPGQGNKLFF
NA	NA	TRBV5-4	TRBJ1-1	TGTGCCAGCAGCCCTGGGACCGAGGGGAACACTGAAGCTTTCTTT	CASSPGTEGNTEAFF
NA	NA	TRBV12-3/TRBV12-4	TRBJ1-5	TGTGCCAGCAGTTTATGGGGGATCCAGCCCCAGCATTTT	CASSLWGIQPQHF
NA	TRBD1	TRBV6-2/TRBV6-3	TRBJ2-7	TGTGCCAGCAGTCCGACAGGGTACCCGGAAAAGCAGTACTTC	CASSPTGYPEKQYF
NA	NA	TRBV28	TRBJ1-1	TGTGCCACCCACATCAACAGAGGGAGCACTGAAGCTTTCTTT	CATHINRGSTEAFF
once	NA	TRBV6-5	TRBJ2-2	TGTGCCAGCAGTCCCGAGACAGAAAACACCGGGGAGCTGTTTTTT	CASSPETENTGELFF
NA	NA	TRBV29-1	TRBJ1-5	TGCAGCGCTATGAGACGCCGGTTGAAAAGCAATCAGCCCCAGCATTTT	CSAMRRRLKSNQPQHF
NA	NA	TRBV5-1	TRBJ2-2	TGCGCCAGCAGTATCCACACCGGGGAGCTGTTTTTT	CASSIHTGELFF
NA	TRBD2	TRBV4-2	TRBJ2-1	TGTGCCAGCAGCCGAGTACTGACTAGCGGGGCGATCAATGAGCAGTTCTTC	CASSRVLTSGAINEQFF
NA	NA	TRBV6-1	TRBJ2-4	TGTGCCAGCAGTGATTGGGCAGATTACATTCAGTACTTC	CASSDWADYIQYF
NA	NA	TRBV19	TRBJ2-3	TGTGCCAGTAGGGGGGGTGGGACAGATACGCAGTATTTT	CASRGGGTDTQYF
NA	NA	TRBV7-2	TRBJ1-1	TGTGCCAGCAGCTTAGTAGGGACGGAATTGAACACTGAAGCTTTCTTT	CASSLVGTELNTEAFF
few	NA	TRBV6-1	TRBJ2-7	TGTGCCAGCAGTGAAAGGGTTGATGGGGAAGCCGAGCAGTACTTC	CASSERVDGEAEQYF
NA	NA	TRBV11-3	TRBJ1-1	TGTGCCAGCAGCTTAGGTTCTTACACTGAAGCTTTCTTT	CASSLGSYTEAFF
NA	NA	TRBV11-2	TRBJ1-1	TGTGCCAGCAGCTCCCCCCTAAGGGGCACTGAAGCTTTCTTT	CASSSPLRGTEAFF
NA	TRBD1	TRBV9	TRBJ2-2	TGTGCCAGCAGCGTACAAGGGGACAGGGGGGGAACCGGGGAGCTGTTTTTT	CASSVQGDRGGTGELFF
NA	TRBD1	TRBV7-2	TRBJ1-3	TGTGCCAGCAGCTTAGCATCCAGGGGGGCAGGAAACACCATATATTTT	CASSLASRGAGNTIYF
NA	NA	TRBV20-1	TRBJ1-1	TGCAGTGCTAGTCCGCTCACGAACACTGAAGCTTTCTTT	CSASPLTNTEAFF
NA	TRBD2	TRBV7-9	TRBJ2-3	TGTGCCAGCAGCTTAGTCGGAGCGGGGGTCGCAGATACGCAGTATTTT	CASSLVGAGVADTQYF
NA	NA	TRBV21-1	TRBJ1-1	TGTGCCAGCAGCAAAGACTGCAGGGGCCCTGAAGCTTTCTTT	CASSKDCRGPEAFF
few	TRBD1	TRBV28	TRBJ1-5	TGTGCCAGCAGTTCAGGGGACAGGGACCATCAGCCCCAGCATTTT	CASSSGDRDHQPQHF
NA	TRBD1	TRBV5-1	TRBJ1-2	TGCGCCAGCAGACCGAACCAGGGGGCTGATGGCTACACCTTC	CASRPNQGADGYTF
NA	NA	TRBV7-2	TRBJ1-3	TGTGCCAGCAGCTTAGCTTCGGGGGGAGGAAACACCATATATTTT	CASSLASGGGNTIYF
once	TRBD1	TRBV2	TRBJ1-1	TGTGCCAGCAGTGATGGGACAGGGGTTCGGGAAGCTTTCTTT	CASSDGTGVREAFF
NA	NA	TRBV5-1	TRBJ1-1	TGCGCCAGCAGCACAGGCCGGGGGGCGGTCACTGAAGCTTTCTTT	CASSTGRGAVTEAFF
NA	TRBD1	TRBV19	TRBJ1-5	TGTGCCAGTACCTCTGGACAGGGAGATCAGCCCCAGCATTTT	CASTSGQGDQPQHF
NA	TRBD1	TRBV2	TRBJ1-2	TGTGCCAGCAGCGACCCGGGACAGGGCTATGGCTACACCTTC	CASSDPGQGYGYTF
NA	TRBD2	TRBV7-2	TRBJ2-7	TGTGCCAGCACCTTAGCGGGTGGGGGCTCCTACGAGCAGTACTTC	CASTLAGGGSYEQYF
NA	TRBD1	TRBV11-3	TRBJ1-6	TGTGCCAGCAGCCCCCGACAGGGTCGAGGTTCACCCCTCCACTTT	CASSPRQGRGSPLHF
NA	TRBD2	TRBV4-2	TRBJ2-5	TGTGCCAGCAGACTAGCGGGGGACCAAGAGACCCAGTACTTC	CASRLAGDQETQYF
once	NA	TRBV6-5	TRBJ1-2	TGTGCCAGCAGTTACACTGGGGGAAGTAACTATGGCTACACCTTC	CASSYTGGSNYGYTF
NA	NA	TRBV4-3	TRBJ2-3	TGCGCCAGCAGCCAATTGGTGGCTAGTCCCACAGATACGCAGTATTTT	CASSQLVASPTDTQYF
NA	NA	TRBV28	TRBJ2-7	TGTGCCAGCAAACCTCCAACATATTCCTACGAGCAGTACTTC	CASKPPTYSYEQYF
NA	NA	TRBV19	TRBJ1-5	TGTGCCAGTAGTAACAGACAGGACAATCAGCCCCAGCATTTT	CASSNRQDNQPQHF
NA	NA	TRBV28	TRBJ2-5	TGTGCCAGCAGTTTCTCTGCAGCTAGGGAGACCCAGTACTTC	CASSFSAARETQYF
NA	TRBD1	TRBV6-2/TRBV6-3	TRBJ1-2	TGTGCCAGCAGTGGACAGGGGAACTATGGCTACACCTTC	CASSGQGNYGYTF
NA	NA	TRBV18	TRBJ2-3	TGTGCCAGCTCACGTGGGACTACAGATACGCAGTATTTT	CASSRGTTDTQYF
NA	NA	TRBV24-1	TRBJ2-7	TGTGCCACCTCCGGGGGCTCCTACGAGCAGTACTTC	CATSGGSYEQYF
NA	NA	TRBV6-5	TRBJ1-4	TGTGCCAGCAGTCCTAGACAGTTTAATGAAAAACTGTTTTTT	CASSPRQFNEKLFF
NA	NA	TRBV21-1	TRBJ2-6	TGTGCCAGCAGCAAACTAGGACAGGGGTCTGGGGCCAACGTCCTGACTTTC	CASSKLGQGSGANVLTF